Included here is one TCR beta chain sequence, with context. Its antigen is currently unknown. The CDR3 totals 15 residues. Looked up from germline, CDR1 is MDHEN and CDR2 is SYDVKM. V lost 5 bases, J lost 5 bases, and 9 bases stayed unmatched. TCRdb's table, derived via immunoSEQ multiplex PCR, lists solely in-frame clones and lacks some. The table records 4,900 or so clones, approximately 71% of them present only once. This entry comes from a study of CD8 T cell repertoires and HIV-1 epitope variants. In the study overall: Separate wells received one of Twenty-five Gag or Nef variant peptides. Control wells had CMV/EBV/flu peptides, negative Ebola AY9, or no peptide.

The sample comprised cultured CD8+ T cells derived from PBMCs. The chain joins TRBV28 to TRBJ2-4; 7 bases match TRBD1. The receptor comes from a male donor with HIV. The CDR3 here is CASSPSRDSQNIQYF. For the CDR3, the DNA is TGTGCCAGCAGTCCCTCCCGGGACAGTCAAAACATTCAGTACTTC.